Listed here is a single T cell receptor (beta chain). Its antigen is not identified. Profiles of TCR beta VDJ and CDR3 were generated from a genomic DNA template. TCRdb analysed the reads with MiXCR anew, one entry per CDR3 protein. This sample has approximately 150,000 distinct CDR3 sequences, with 71% found just once. Before being chosen for sequencing, patients had shown CD8+CD57+ cell expansion by flow cytometry. CDR3 length equals 17 residues. Deletions cut 0 bases from V and 0 bases from J, with 14 bases between. Germline V gene data show CDR1 as SGHDN and CDR2 as FVKESK. This specimen belongs to a study of CD8+CD57+ T cells in acquired aplastic anemia. About the study: On average, sorted CD4+ and CD8+ cells gave 2.5 to 4 ug of DNA.

Whole-study findings and limits: Around 27 sequences, all CD8+ CDR3, were shared between patients and controls. Between the patient and control groups, CD8+ Simpson's diversity did not differ significantly.

This chain uses TRBV14 with TRBJ1-2; possible D gene TRBD1, 6 bases. The TCR originated in a human donor with aplastic anemia. Sequences were obtained from sorted CD4+, CD8+, or CD8+CD57+ T cells (not recorded which) from PBMCs. In nucleotides, the CDR3 is TGTGCCAGCAGCCAAGAGGGGGGCAGGTCTTCTAACTATGGCTACACCTTC. It is translated as CASSQEGGRSSNYGYTF.